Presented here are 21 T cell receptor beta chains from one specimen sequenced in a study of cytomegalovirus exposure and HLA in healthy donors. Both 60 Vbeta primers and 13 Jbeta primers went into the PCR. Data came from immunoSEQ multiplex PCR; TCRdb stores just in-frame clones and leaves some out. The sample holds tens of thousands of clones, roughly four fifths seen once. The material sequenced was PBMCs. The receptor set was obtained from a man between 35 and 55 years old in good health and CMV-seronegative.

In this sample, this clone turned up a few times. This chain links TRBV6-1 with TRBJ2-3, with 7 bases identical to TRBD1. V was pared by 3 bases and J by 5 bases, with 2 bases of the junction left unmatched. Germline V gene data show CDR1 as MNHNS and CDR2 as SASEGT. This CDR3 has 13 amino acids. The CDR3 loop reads CASSETGRDTQYF. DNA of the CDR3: TGTGCCAGCAGTGAGACAGGGAGAGATACGCAGTATTTT.

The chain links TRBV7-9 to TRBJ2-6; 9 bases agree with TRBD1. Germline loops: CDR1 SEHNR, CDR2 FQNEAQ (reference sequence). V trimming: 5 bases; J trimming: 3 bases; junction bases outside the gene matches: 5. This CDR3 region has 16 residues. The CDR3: CASSDTGGGGANVLTF. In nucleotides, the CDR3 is TGTGCCAGCAGCGATACAGGGGGCGGTGGGGCCAACGTCCTGACTTTC.

As DNA, the CDR3 is TGTGCCAGCAGGCAACAGGGATTGGGCACTGAAGCTTTCTTT. This codes for CASRQQGLGTEAFF. V usage is TRBV27 and J usage is TRBJ1-1; D may be TRBD1 (6 bases). Germline V gives CDR1 MNHEY, CDR2 SMNVEV (reference sequence). CDR3 length equals 14 residues. Trimming stripped 6 bases from V and 4 bases from J, with 15 bases between.

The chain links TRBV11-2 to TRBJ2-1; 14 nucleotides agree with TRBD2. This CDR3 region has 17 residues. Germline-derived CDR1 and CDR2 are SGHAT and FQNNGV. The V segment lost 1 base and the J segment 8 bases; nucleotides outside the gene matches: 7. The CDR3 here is CASSLAVGLAGVYEQFF. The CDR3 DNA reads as TGTGCCAGCAGCTTAGCCGTGGGACTAGCGGGAGTCTATGAGCAGTTCTTC.

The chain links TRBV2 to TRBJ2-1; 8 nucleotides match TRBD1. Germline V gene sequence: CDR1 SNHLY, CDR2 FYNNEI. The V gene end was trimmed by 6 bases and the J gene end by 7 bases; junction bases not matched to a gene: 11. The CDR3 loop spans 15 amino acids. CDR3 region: CASRVTGVGANEQFF. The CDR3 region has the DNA TGTGCCAGCAGGGTGACAGGGGTTGGGGCGAATGAGCAGTTCTTC.

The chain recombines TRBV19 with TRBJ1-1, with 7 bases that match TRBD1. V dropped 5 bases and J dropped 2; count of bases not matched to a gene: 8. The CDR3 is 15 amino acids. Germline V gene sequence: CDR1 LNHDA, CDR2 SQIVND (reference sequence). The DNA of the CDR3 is TGTGCCAGTAGTCCAAGGACAGGACTTAACACTGAAGCTTTCTTT. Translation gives CASSPRTGLNTEAFF.

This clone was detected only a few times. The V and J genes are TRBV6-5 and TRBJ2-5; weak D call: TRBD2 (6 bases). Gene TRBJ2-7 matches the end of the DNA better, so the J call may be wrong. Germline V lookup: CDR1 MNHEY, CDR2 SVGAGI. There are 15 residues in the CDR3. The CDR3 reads CASSYSMGLRYEQYF. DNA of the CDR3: TGTGCCAGCAGTTACTCGATGGGACTGAGGTACGAGCAGTACTTC.

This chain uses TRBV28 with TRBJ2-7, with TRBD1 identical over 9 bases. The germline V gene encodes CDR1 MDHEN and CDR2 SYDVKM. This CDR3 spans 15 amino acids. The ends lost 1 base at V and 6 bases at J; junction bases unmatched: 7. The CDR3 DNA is TGTGCCAGCAGTTTATCGGGCGGGACAGGGTCCGAGCAGTACTTC. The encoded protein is CASSLSGGTGSEQYF.

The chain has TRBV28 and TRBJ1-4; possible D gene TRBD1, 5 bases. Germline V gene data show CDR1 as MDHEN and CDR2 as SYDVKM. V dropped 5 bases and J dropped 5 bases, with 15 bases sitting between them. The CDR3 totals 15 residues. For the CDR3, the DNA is TGTGCCAGCAGTGGGACCAGCGGGGAAAATGAAAAACTGTTTTTT. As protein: CASSGTSGENEKLFF.

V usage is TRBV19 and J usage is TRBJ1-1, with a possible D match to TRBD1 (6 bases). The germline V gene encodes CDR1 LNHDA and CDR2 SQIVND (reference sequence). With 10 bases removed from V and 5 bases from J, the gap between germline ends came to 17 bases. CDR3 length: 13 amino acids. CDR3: CATATGKGTEAFF. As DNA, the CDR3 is TGTGCCACCGCAACAGGGAAGGGGACTGAAGCTTTCTTT.

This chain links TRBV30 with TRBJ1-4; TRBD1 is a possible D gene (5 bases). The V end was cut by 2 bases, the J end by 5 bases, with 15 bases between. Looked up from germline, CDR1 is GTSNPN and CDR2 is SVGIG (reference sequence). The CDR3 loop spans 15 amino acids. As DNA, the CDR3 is TGTGCCTGGAGTCCTCCCGACAGACTCAATGAAAAACTGTTTTTT. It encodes CAWSPPDRLNEKLFF.

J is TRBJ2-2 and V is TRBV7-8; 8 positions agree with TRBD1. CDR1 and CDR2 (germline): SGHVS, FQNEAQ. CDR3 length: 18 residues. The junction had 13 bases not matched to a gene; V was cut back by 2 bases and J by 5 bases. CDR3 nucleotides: TGTGCCAGCAGCTTAAGGACAGGGCTTGAAACTGGAACCGGGGAGCTGTTTTTT. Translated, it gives CASSLRTGLETGTGELFF.

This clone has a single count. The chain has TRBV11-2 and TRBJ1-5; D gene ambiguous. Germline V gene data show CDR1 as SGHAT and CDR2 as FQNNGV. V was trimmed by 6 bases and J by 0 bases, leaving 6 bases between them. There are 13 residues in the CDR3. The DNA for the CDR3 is TGTGCCAGCAGTATAAATAGCAATCAGCCCCAGCATTTT. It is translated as CASSINSNQPQHF.

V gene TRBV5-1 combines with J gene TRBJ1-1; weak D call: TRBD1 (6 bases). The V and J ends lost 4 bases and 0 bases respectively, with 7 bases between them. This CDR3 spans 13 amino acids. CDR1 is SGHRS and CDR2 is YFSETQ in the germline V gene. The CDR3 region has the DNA TGCGCCAGCAGCAGACAGGTGAACACTGAAGCTTTCTTT. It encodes CASSRQVNTEAFF.

The DNA for the CDR3 is TGTGCCAGCAGCTTAGCGGGAGGGCCGAACGCGCAGTACTTC. It translates to CASSLAGGPNAQYF. The chain is built from TRBV7-2 and TRBJ2-7, with 7 bases identical to TRBD2. The V segment lost 0 bases and the J segment 9 bases; nucleotides outside the gene matches: 8. CDR1 is SGHTA, CDR2 FQGNSA, per germline. The length of the CDR3 is 14 residues. The whole variable domain, filled in from reference TRBV7-2 and TRBJ2-7, reads GAGVSQSPSNKVTEKGKDVELRCDPISGHTALYWYRQSLGQGLEFLIYFQGNSAPDKSGLPSDRFSAERTGGSVSTLTIQRTQQEDSAVYLCASSLAGGPNAQYFGPGTRLTVT.

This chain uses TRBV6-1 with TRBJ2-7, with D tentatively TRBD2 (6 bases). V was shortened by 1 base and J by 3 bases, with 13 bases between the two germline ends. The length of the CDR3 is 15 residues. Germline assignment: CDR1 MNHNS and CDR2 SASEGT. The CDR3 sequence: CASSEGSGRIYEQYF. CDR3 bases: TGTGCCAGCAGTGAAGGGTCAGGGAGGATCTACGAGCAGTACTTC.

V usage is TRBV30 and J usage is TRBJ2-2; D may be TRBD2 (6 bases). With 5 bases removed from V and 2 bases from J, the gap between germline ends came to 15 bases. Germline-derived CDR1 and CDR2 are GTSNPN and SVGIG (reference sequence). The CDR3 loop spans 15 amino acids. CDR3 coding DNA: TGTGCCTGGTCCCCCGGGGGACCAAACACCGGGGAGCTGTTTTTT. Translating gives CAWSPGGPNTGELFF.

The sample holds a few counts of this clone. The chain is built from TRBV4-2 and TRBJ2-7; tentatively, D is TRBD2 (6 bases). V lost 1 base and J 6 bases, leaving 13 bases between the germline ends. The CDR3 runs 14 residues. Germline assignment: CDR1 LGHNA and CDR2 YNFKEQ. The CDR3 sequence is CASSQAALAFEQYF. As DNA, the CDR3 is TGTGCCAGCAGCCAAGCCGCCCTAGCGTTCGAGCAGTACTTC.

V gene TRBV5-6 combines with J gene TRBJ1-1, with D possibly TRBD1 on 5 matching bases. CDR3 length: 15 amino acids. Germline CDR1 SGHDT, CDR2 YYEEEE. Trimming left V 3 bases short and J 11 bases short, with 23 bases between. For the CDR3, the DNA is TGTGCCAGCAGCTCTTCGACAGTCGGGTTTCTGAGTGCTTTCTTT. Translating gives CASSSSTVGFLSAFF.

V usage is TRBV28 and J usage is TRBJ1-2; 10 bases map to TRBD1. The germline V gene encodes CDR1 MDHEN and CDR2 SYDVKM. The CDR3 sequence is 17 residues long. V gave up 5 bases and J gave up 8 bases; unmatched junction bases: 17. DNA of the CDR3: TGTGCCAGCAGTCATCCCGGGACAGGGGAGGGTAGACGCGGCTACACCTTC. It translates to CASSHPGTGEGRRGYTF.

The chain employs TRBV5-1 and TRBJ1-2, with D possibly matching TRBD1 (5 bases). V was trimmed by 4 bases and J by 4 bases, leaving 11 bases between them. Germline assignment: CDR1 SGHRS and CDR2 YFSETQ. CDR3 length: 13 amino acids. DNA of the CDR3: TGCGCCAGCAGCCCAGGGATCGGCTATGGCTACACCTTC. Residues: CASSPGIGYGYTF.